These 6 T cell receptor beta chains were sequenced from one sample in a study of technical replicates of blood from a handful of donors. Some clones are missing from TCRdb's copy, which holds only in-frame ones; the method was immunoSEQ multiplex PCR. The table records some 47,000 clones, 90% to 95% of them present only once. Sample: PBMCs. These receptors all stem from a human donor in good health. Some clones in this sample may be carry-over from other donors' samples.

The chain carries TRBV7-8 and TRBJ2-5; D is unresolved. Germline values: CDR1 SGHVS, CDR2 FQNEAQ. V gave up 5 bases and J gave up 4 bases, with 11 bases separating them. The CDR3 contains 13 residues. The CDR3 DNA is TGTGCCAGCAGCCGAGGCAGTCGAGAGACCCAGTACTTC. This gives the protein CASSRGSRETQYF.

The J gene is TRBJ1-1, the V gene TRBV15; D is perhaps TRBD1 (5 bases). V lost 0 bases and J 0 bases, leaving 14 bases between the germline ends. The CDR3 has 17 residues. CDR1 and CDR2 from the germline V gene are LNHNV and YYDKDF (reference sequence). DNA of the CDR3: TGTGCCACCAGCAGAGATCAGTCAGGGCCCATGAACACTGAAGCTTTCTTT. Its protein is CATSRDQSGPMNTEAFF.

The CDR3 here is CASSDYREPNEKLFF. Here the CDR3 DNA reads TGTGCCAGCAGTGACTACAGGGAACCCAATGAAAAACTGTTTTTT. The chain combines TRBV2 with TRBJ1-4; D might be TRBD1 (6 bases). This CDR3 region has 15 residues. Trimming shortened V by 3 bases and J by 5 bases, and 13 bases separated the two germline ends. Germline V gene sequence: CDR1 SNHLY, CDR2 FYNNEI.

The V call is TRBV14, the J call TRBJ2-4; the D gene is possibly TRBD1 (5 bases). Trimming left V 1 base short and J 2 bases short, with 9 bases between. The CDR3 spans 15 residues. The V gene's germline CDR1 is SGHDN and CDR2 FVKESK. CDR3 loop: CASSQVGASKNIQYF. The CDR3 nucleotides are TGTGCCAGCAGCCAAGTTGGGGCGTCCAAAAACATTCAGTACTTC.

This sequence joins TRBV7-2 and TRBJ2-7; 7 nucleotides line up with TRBD2. Germline CDR1 and CDR2: SGHTA and FQGNSA. The J segment lost 2 bases and the V segment lost 1 base, leaving 2 bases of the junction unmatched. This CDR3 has 14 amino acids. CDR3 nucleotide sequence: TGTGCCAGCAGCTTAGAAGCGGGGACCTACGAGCAGTACTTC. Protein product: CASSLEAGTYEQYF.

This clone was counted a single time. The chain has TRBV9 and TRBJ1-2, with no clear D. This CDR3 contains 14 residues. Germline lookup yields CDR1 SGDLS and CDR2 YYNGEE. Deletions cut 0 bases from V and 8 bases from J, with 14 bases between. The CDR3 loop is CASSVVAGRYGYTF. The CDR3 coding sequence is TGTGCCAGCAGCGTAGTCGCAGGCCGGTACGGCTACACCTTC.